A single sample is the source of the 7 T cell receptor beta chains below, sequenced in a study of OX40 agonist ivuxolimab in advanced cancers. TCRdb's table, derived via immunoSEQ multiplex PCR, lists solely in-frame clones and lacks some. There are tens of thousands of clones in the sample; 82% occur only once, and approximately 0.4% lies in the top ten. The sample consisted of CD4+ or CD8+ T cells sorted from blood, taken in a trial of the OX40 agonist ivuxolimab. The receptors were gathered from an adult with an advanced solid tumor such as melanoma, head and neck, liver or kidney cancer.

J is TRBJ2-1 and V is TRBV9; TRBD2 agrees at 13 bases. J lost 9 bases, V lost 2 bases, and 5 bases had no gene match. Per the germline V gene, CDR1 is SGDLS and CDR2 is YYNGEE. This CDR3 is 15 amino acids long. The CDR3 here is CASSVGTSGEGEQFF. Written as DNA, the CDR3 is TGTGCCAGCAGCGTCGGGACTAGCGGGGAGGGTGAGCAGTTCTTC.

The V and J genes are TRBV5-4 and TRBJ2-7; maybe TRBD1 (5 bases). Trimming pared 0 bases from V and 4 bases from J, leaving 8 bases between. Germline loops: CDR1 SGHNT, CDR2 YYREEE (reference sequence). The CDR3 spans 13 residues. CDR3 nucleotides: TGTGCCAGCAGCTTGGACAGGCAATACGAGCAGTACTTC. It translates to CASSLDRQYEQYF.

This chain joins TRBV6-5 and TRBJ2-5; 11 bases match TRBD2. The ends lost 4 bases at V and 4 bases at J; junction bases unmatched: 5. Germline CDR1 MNHEY, CDR2 SVGAGI. CDR3 length: 15 residues. CDR3 sequence reads: CASSSRSGGGETQYF. The CDR3 region has the DNA TGTGCCAGCAGTTCCCGTAGCGGGGGGGGAGAGACCCAGTACTTC.

The gene calls are TRBV6-6 and TRBJ1-5; D is undetermined. The CDR3 covers 13 residues. V was pared by 6 bases and J by 3 bases, with 9 bases between. Germline V CDR1 and CDR2: MNHNY, SVGAGI (reference sequence). The chain's CDR3 is CASSQLANQPQHF. In nucleotides, the CDR3 is TGTGCCAGCAGCCAGTTGGCCAATCAGCCCCAGCATTTT.

The chain has TRBV5-6 and TRBJ2-7; 9 bases line up with TRBD1. This CDR3 is 14 amino acids long. Trimming at V came to 3 bases and at J to 7 bases, leaving 8 bases not matched to a gene. CDR1 and CDR2 from the germline V gene are SGHDT and YYEEEE. In DNA, the CDR3 is TGTGCCAGCAGCTCGGGACAGGGCTTTGGAGAGCAGTACGTC. As protein: CASSSGQGFGEQYV.

The chain combines TRBV18 with TRBJ1-2, with a weak D call TRBD1 (5 bases). The germline CDR1 and CDR2 sequences are KGHSH and LQKENI. The CDR3 extends over 13 amino acids. Trimming cost V 3 bases and J 1 base, with 6 bases left between them. The CDR3 sequence: CASSPRDNYGYTF. The DNA for the CDR3 is TGTGCCAGCTCACCCAGGGATAACTATGGCTACACCTTC.

This sequence joins TRBV18 and TRBJ1-5; 8 bases line up with TRBD1. The germline CDR1 and CDR2 sequences are KGHSH and LQKENI. The CDR3 loop spans 15 amino acids. The V segment lost 0 bases and the J segment 2 bases; nucleotides outside the gene matches: 0. This chain's CDR3 is CASSPPGQGNQPQHF. CDR3 DNA: TGTGCCAGCTCACCACCGGGACAGGGCAATCAGCCCCAGCATTTT.